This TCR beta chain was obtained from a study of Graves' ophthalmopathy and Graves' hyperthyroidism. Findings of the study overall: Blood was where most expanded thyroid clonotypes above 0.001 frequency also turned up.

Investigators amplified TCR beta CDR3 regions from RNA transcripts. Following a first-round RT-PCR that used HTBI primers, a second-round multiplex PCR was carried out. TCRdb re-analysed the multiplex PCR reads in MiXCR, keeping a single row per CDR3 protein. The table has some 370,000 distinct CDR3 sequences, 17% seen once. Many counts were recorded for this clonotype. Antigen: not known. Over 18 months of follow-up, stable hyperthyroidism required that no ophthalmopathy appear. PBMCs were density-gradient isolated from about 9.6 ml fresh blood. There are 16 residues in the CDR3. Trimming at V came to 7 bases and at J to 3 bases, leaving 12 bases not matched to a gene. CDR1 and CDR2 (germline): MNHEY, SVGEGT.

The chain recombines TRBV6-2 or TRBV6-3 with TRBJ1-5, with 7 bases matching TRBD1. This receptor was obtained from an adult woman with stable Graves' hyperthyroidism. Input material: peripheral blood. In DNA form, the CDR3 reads TGTGCCAGCACCCCCCGCGGTGAGGGGGCCAATCAGCCCCAGCATTTT. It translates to CASTPRGEGANQPQHF.